What follows are 30 T cell receptor beta chains derived from one specimen sequenced in a study of shared clonotypes between healthy human individuals. Assay: immunoSEQ multiplex PCR; the TCRdb copy retains only in-frame clones and omits some. The data hold some 2,500,000 clones, with 80% to 95% observed a single time. Sequencing used naive CD4+ T cells from PBMCs. Subset noted: CD45RA+ positively selected. The receptors were gathered from a man aged 18 to 30 in good health. Some clones in this sample may be carry-over from other donors' samples.

Note on this clone: Just one base apart from a much larger clone, this may be a read error. Other nucleotide sequences in the sample specify the same CDR3. V gene TRBV7-3 combines with J gene TRBJ1-1, with D possibly matching TRBD1 (6 bases). V lost 2 bases, J lost 3 bases, and 10 bases lay in between. CDR1 is SGHTA, CDR2 FQGTGA, per germline. The CDR3 covers 14 residues. The CDR3 nucleotides read TGTGCCAGCAGCTTACCAGGGGTGGACACTGAAGCTTTCTTT. Its translation is CASSLPGVDTEAFF.

The CDR3 region is CASSLRLANNEQFF. The CDR3 DNA reads TGTGCCAGCAGCCTCCGACTAGCGAACAATGAGCAGTTCTTC. The chain employs TRBV7-2 and TRBJ2-1, with 8 bases lining up with TRBD2. The CDR3 sequence is 14 residues long. The junction had 5 bases not matched to a gene; V was cut back by 5 bases and J by 5 bases. CDR1 and CDR2 from the germline V gene are SGHTA and FQGNSA.

The genes are TRBV19 and TRBJ2-7; D may be TRBD2 (7 bases). V lost 5 bases, J lost 4 bases, and 12 bases lay in between. CDR3 size: 13 residues. From germline, CDR1 is LNHDA and CDR2 SQIVND (reference sequence). The CDR3 reads CASSRGAFYEQYF. Written as DNA, the CDR3 is TGTGCCAGTAGTCGGGGGGCCTTTTACGAGCAGTACTTC. Using reference TRBV19 and TRBJ2-7 for the parts outside the CDR3, the full variable domain is DGGITQSPKYLFRKEGQNVTLSCEQNLNHDAMYWYRQDPGQGLRLIYYSQIVNDFQKGDIAEGYSVSREKKESFPLTVTSAQKNPTAFYLCASSRGAFYEQYFGPGTRLTVT.

This clone was detected only once. The V call is TRBV28, the J call TRBJ2-1; 9 bases align to TRBD1. The V and J ends lost 8 bases and 6 bases, in that order; junction bases with no gene match: 14. CDR3 length equals 16 residues. Germline V gene data show CDR1 as MDHEN and CDR2 as SYDVKM. CDR3 amino acids: CASLFADRGAGNEQFF. CDR3 in DNA: TGTGCCAGCCTTTTTGCCGACAGGGGGGCAGGCAATGAGCAGTTCTTC.

This clone was observed once. This sequence joins TRBV28 and TRBJ1-1, with a tentative D call TRBD1 (6 bases). This CDR3 contains 14 residues. V lost 7 bases and J lost 0, with 12 bases in between. Germline-derived CDR1 and CDR2 are MDHEN and SYDVKM. CDR3 nucleotides: TGTGCCAGCATGGACAGAACCATGAACACTGAAGCTTTCTTT. Its protein product is CASMDRTMNTEAFF.

The genes are TRBV5-1 and TRBJ2-3, with 7 bases fitting TRBD2. Germline assignment: CDR1 SGHRS and CDR2 YFSETQ. V lost 7 bases and J lost 0; bases outside the gene matches: 8. This CDR3 is built from 15 residues. The CDR3 bases are TGCGCCAGCGGACCAACTAGCGAAAGCACAGATACGCAGTATTTT. Translating gives CASGPTSESTDTQYF.

This chain uses TRBV15 with TRBJ2-1; 7 nucleotides line up with TRBD1. Per the germline V gene, CDR1 is LNHNV and CDR2 is YYDKDF (reference sequence). The trim removed 3 bases at V and 2 bases at J, leaving 4 bases unmatched. The CDR3 length is 15 residues. CDR3 sequence reads: CATSSNRGPYNEQFF. DNA of the CDR3: TGTGCCACCAGCAGCAACAGGGGTCCCTACAATGAGCAGTTCTTC.

The chain couples TRBV6-1 to TRBJ1-5, with D hard to call. This CDR3 region has 14 residues. Trimming took off 8 bases at V and 0 bases at J, with 11 bases between the two ends. Germline assignment: CDR1 MNHNS and CDR2 SASEGT. The CDR3 reads CASGGGDSNQPQHF. In nucleotides, the CDR3 is TGTGCCAGCGGAGGTGGGGATAGCAATCAGCCCCAGCATTTT.

V gene TRBV29-1 combines with J gene TRBJ2-7, with 7 bases lining up with TRBD2. The CDR3 runs to 11 residues. CDR1 and CDR2 from the germline V gene are SQVTM and ANQGSEA. Losses at the gene ends were 7 bases for V and 3 bases for J; bases not matched to a gene: 3. The CDR3, as DNA: TGCAGCGCCCGGGGGGTCTACGAGCAGTACTTC. Its translation: CSARGVYEQYF.

The gene calls are TRBV7-9 and TRBJ2-1, with TRBD1 as a possible D gene (6 bases). Looked up from germline, CDR1 is SEHNR and CDR2 is FQNEAQ (reference sequence). V shed 3 bases and J shed 4 bases, with 10 bases lying between them. The CDR3 extends over 14 amino acids. The CDR3 nucleotides are TGTGCCAGCAGCTTTCAGGGGTCTTACAATGAGCAGTTCTTC. As protein: CASSFQGSYNEQFF. Supplemented by reference TRBV7-9 and TRBJ2-1, the full variable domain reads DTGVSQNPRHKITKRGQNVTFRCDPISEHNRLYWYRQTLGQGPEFLTYFQNEAQLEKSRLLSDRFSAERPKGSFSTLEIQRTEQGDSAMYLCASSFQGSYNEQFFGPGTRLTVL.

The chain recombines TRBV11-2 with TRBJ2-1; TRBD1 matches at 9 bases. Germline CDR1 and CDR2: SGHAT and FQNNGV. This CDR3 has 15 amino acids. V lost 1 base, J lost 9 bases, and 7 bases stayed unmatched. CDR3 sequence (DNA): TGTGCCAGCAGCTTAGGGGGGACAGGGAGGTTTGAGCAGTTCTTC. It yields the protein CASSLGGTGRFEQFF.

The genes are TRBV7-6 and TRBJ2-7; 7 bases agree with TRBD1. With V trimmed by 2 bases and J by 1 base, 5 bases remained unmatched. Germline CDR1 is SGHVS and CDR2 is FNYEAQ. The CDR3 contains 15 residues. The CDR3 nucleotides are TGTGCCAGCAGCTTAACGAGGGGGCTTTCCTACGAGCAGTACTTC. This translates into CASSLTRGLSYEQYF.

The chain is built from TRBV5-4 and TRBJ2-5, with 8 bases that match TRBD2. J was trimmed by 5 bases and V by 4 bases; bases with no gene match: 4. In germline, CDR1 is SGHNT, CDR2 YYREEE (reference sequence). CDR3 length: 13 amino acids. The CDR3 spells CASSPRTSETQYF. CDR3 nucleotides: TGTGCCAGCAGCCCACGGACTAGCGAGACCCAGTACTTC.

The chain carries TRBV9 and TRBJ1-1; TRBD1 matches at 10 bases. Germline CDR1 reads SGDLS; CDR2 reads YYNGEE. The CDR3 loop spans 16 amino acids. With 3 bases clipped from V and 1 base from J, the junction kept 6 bases outside the gene matches. The CDR3: CASSASTGGENTEAFF. The CDR3 region has the DNA TGTGCCAGCAGCGCCTCGACAGGGGGCGAGAACACTGAAGCTTTCTTT.

The genes are TRBV6-9 and TRBJ1-1; 9 nucleotides align to TRBD1. The CDR3 runs to 12 residues. Germline loops: CDR1 MNHGY, CDR2 SVAAGI. The CDR3 loop reads CATNRGPGEAFF. CDR3 nucleotides: TGTGCTACCAACAGGGGGCCAGGTGAAGCTTTCTTT.

The J gene is TRBJ2-7, the V gene TRBV18, with 10 bases matching TRBD1. The CDR3 extends over 16 amino acids. CDR1 and CDR2 (germline): KGHSH, LQKENI. V trimming: 3 bases; J trimming: 0 bases; junction bases outside the gene matches: 5. The CDR3 DNA reads TGTGCCAGCTCACCCCCGACAGGGGGCCACTCCTACGAGCAGTACTTC. Translating gives CASSPPTGGHSYEQYF. The whole variable domain, filled in from reference TRBV18 and TRBJ2-7, reads NAGVMQNPRHLVRRRGQEARLRCSPMKGHSHVYWYRQLPEEGLKFMVYLQKENIIDESGMPKERFSAEFPKEGPSILRIQQVVRGDSAAYFCASSPPTGGHSYEQYFGPGTRLTVT.

In its sample, this clone was seen once. This CDR3 reads CSGKGWETQYF. CDR3 nucleotides: TGCAGCGGGAAGGGATGGGAGACCCAGTACTTC. This rearrangement joins TRBV29-1 to TRBJ2-5; no firm D call. Trimming left V 7 bases short and J 5 bases short, with 11 bases between. This CDR3 is 11 amino acids long. Looked up from germline, CDR1 is SQVTM and CDR2 is ANQGSEA.

The chain links TRBV5-1 to TRBJ2-6; a possible D gene is TRBD1 (5 bases). Deletions cut 4 bases from V and 1 base from J, with 9 bases between. Germline CDR1 SGHRS, CDR2 YFSETQ. CDR3 length: 15 residues. The CDR3: CASSPQASGANVLTF. The CDR3 DNA follows: TGCGCCAGCAGCCCACAGGCATCTGGGGCCAACGTCCTGACTTTC.

This chain joins TRBV28 and TRBJ2-7; 8 bases agree with TRBD1. The trim removed 4 bases at V and 3 bases at J, leaving 8 bases unmatched. The CDR3 has 15 residues. Germline V CDR1 and CDR2: MDHEN, SYDVKM. The CDR3 nucleotides are TGTGCCAGCAGTTCCTACTGGGGGACAGGCTACGAGCAGTACTTC. It codes for CASSSYWGTGYEQYF.

Notes on this clone: This sample includes further DNA sequences coding for the same CDR3. V gene TRBV27 combines with J gene TRBJ2-1; unclear D gene. Germline V gene sequence: CDR1 MNHEY, CDR2 SMNVEV (reference sequence). Trimming stripped 2 bases from V and 3 bases from J, with 5 bases between. CDR3 length: 13 residues. As DNA, the CDR3 is TGTGCCAGCAGTTTAGGTGGCTACAATGAGCAGTTCTTC. This sequence encodes CASSLGGYNEQFF.

The chain carries TRBV10-3 and TRBJ2-7; 8 nucleotides agree with TRBD1. Germline V gene lookup returns CDR1 ENHRY and CDR2 SYGVKD. This CDR3 contains 14 residues. Trimming cost V 8 bases and J 7 bases; bases outside gene matches: 13. This CDR3 is CAIGSPGGTGEQYF. CDR3 in DNA: TGTGCCATCGGGAGCCCAGGGGGCACGGGGGAGCAGTACTTC.

This chain connects TRBV23-1 to TRBJ2-7, with D unresolved. TRBV23-1 is an open reading frame whose function is uncertain. The CDR3 covers 17 residues. Trimming stripped 0 bases from V and 3 bases from J, with 18 bases between. The CDR3: CASSQSRQSITHYEQYF. CDR3 nucleotides: TGCGCCAGCAGTCAATCGAGGCAGTCAATCACTCACTACGAGCAGTACTTC.

The gene calls are TRBV5-8 and TRBJ2-1; 7 nucleotides align to TRBD1. The CDR3 contains 16 residues. The V segment lost 0 bases and the J segment 10 bases; nucleotides outside the gene matches: 13. CDR1 and CDR2 (germline): SGHTS, YDEGEE. The CDR3 DNA reads TGTGCCAGCAGCTTGGGGCCAGGGGGTCTGAGGAGCGAGCAGTTCTTC. Its translation is CASSLGPGGLRSEQFF.

The chain joins TRBV28 to TRBJ2-7; D unresolved. The germline V gene encodes CDR1 MDHEN and CDR2 SYDVKM. V was trimmed by 3 bases and J by 2 bases, leaving 11 bases between them. CDR3 length equals 14 residues. The CDR3 region is CASSFAGRAYEQYF. In nucleotides, the CDR3 is TGTGCCAGCAGTTTTGCAGGTAGGGCCTACGAGCAGTACTTC.

The chain carries TRBV6-1 and TRBJ2-2, with 7 bases matching TRBD2. Germline assignment: CDR1 MNHNS and CDR2 SASEGT. V gave up 4 bases and J gave up 6 bases; unmatched junction bases: 5. CDR3 length: 14 amino acids. CDR3: CASSVGLFSGELFF. In nucleotides, the CDR3 is TGTGCCAGCAGTGTGGGACTATTCTCCGGGGAGCTGTTTTTT.

This chain links TRBV5-4 with TRBJ1-2; D not certain. The V gene lost 4 bases and the J gene lost 4 bases, with 11 bases spanning the gap. This CDR3 contains 13 residues. Germline-derived CDR1 and CDR2 are SGHNT and YYREEE (reference sequence). In nucleotides, the CDR3 is TGTGCCAGCAGCCAAGGTGAAGCCTATGGCTACACCTTC. This sequence encodes CASSQGEAYGYTF.

For the CDR3, the DNA is TGTGCCAGCAGTTTATTTTTAGACTCTGGAAACACCATATATTTT. This gives the protein CASSLFLDSGNTIYF. This sequence joins TRBV28 and TRBJ1-3; D is undetermined. Germline CDR1 MDHEN, CDR2 SYDVKM. The germline V and J ends were trimmed by 1 base and 0 bases, with 7 bases remaining between them. This CDR3 is 15 amino acids long.

V gene TRBV5-4 combines with J gene TRBJ2-1, with 12 nucleotides matching TRBD1. The CDR3 spans 15 residues. Germline assignment: CDR1 SGHNT and CDR2 YYREEE (reference sequence). Losses at the gene ends were 4 bases for V and 8 bases for J; bases not matched to a gene: 7. CDR3: CASSTPGTGGDEQFF. The CDR3 DNA reads as TGTGCCAGCAGCACGCCCGGGACAGGGGGCGATGAGCAGTTCTTC.

The rearrangement joins TRBV7-8 to TRBJ2-6; D is perhaps TRBD1 (6 bases). V was pared by 4 bases and J by 0 bases, with 13 bases between. Germline loops: CDR1 SGHVS, CDR2 FQNEAQ. This CDR3 region has 17 residues. CDR3 region: CASSSGQISSGANVLTF. The CDR3 region has the DNA TGTGCCAGCAGCTCTGGACAGATAAGCTCTGGGGCCAACGTCCTGACTTTC.

The gene calls are TRBV11-2 and TRBJ2-2; D gene unclear. The CDR3 length is 14 residues. CDR1 and CDR2 (germline): SGHAT, FQNNGV. V was pared by 0 bases and J by 8 bases, with 10 bases between. The CDR3 nucleotides read TGTGCCAGCAGCTTAGATATACAGACGGGGGAGCTGTTTTTT. Residues: CASSLDIQTGELFF.